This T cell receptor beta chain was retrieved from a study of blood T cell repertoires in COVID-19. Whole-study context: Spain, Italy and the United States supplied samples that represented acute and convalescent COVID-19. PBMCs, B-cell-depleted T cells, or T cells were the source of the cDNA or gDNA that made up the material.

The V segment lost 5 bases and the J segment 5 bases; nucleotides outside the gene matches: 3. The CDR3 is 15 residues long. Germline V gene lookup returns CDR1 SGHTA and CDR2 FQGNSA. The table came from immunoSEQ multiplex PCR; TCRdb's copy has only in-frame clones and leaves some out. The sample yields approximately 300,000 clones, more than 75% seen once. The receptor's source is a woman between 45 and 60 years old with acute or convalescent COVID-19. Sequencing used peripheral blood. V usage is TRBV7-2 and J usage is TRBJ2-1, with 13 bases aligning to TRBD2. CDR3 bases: TGTGCCAGCAGCCCCGGGACTAGCGGGGACAATGAGCAGTTCTTC. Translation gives CASSPGTSGDNEQFF.